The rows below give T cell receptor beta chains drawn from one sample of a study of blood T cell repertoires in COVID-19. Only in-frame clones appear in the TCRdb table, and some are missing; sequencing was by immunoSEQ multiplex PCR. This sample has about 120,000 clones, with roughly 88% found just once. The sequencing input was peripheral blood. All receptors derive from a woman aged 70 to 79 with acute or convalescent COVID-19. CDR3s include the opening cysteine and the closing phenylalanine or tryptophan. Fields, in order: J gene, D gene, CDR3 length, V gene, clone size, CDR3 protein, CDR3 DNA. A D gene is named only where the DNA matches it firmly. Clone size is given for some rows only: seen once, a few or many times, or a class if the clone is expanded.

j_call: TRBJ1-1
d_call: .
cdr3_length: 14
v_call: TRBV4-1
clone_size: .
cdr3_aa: CASSQADRVGEAFF
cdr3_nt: TGCGCCAGCAGCCAAGCTGACAGAGTGGGTGAAGCTTTCTTT

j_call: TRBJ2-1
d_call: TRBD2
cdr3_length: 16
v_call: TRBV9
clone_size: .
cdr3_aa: CASSVGLAGVANEQFF
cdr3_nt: TGTGCCAGCAGCGTAGGACTAGCGGGAGTCGCGAATGAGCAGTTCTTC

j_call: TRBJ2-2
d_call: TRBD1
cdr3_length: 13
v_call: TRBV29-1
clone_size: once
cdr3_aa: CSVPAGGTGELFF
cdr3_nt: TGCAGCGTTCCGGCAGGGGGTACCGGGGAGCTGTTTTTT

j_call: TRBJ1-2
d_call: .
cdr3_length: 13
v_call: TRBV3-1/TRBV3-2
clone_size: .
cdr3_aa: CASSQFSSGGYTF
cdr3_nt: TGTGCCAGCAGCCAATTCTCCAGTGGAGGCTATACCTTC

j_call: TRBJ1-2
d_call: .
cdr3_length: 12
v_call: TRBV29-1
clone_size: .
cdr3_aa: CSVGSQVESYTF
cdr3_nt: TGCAGCGTTGGATCACAGGTGGAAAGCTACACCTTC

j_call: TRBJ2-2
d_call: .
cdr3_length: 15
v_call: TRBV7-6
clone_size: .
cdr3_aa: CASSLGSPGSGELFF
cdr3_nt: TGTGCCAGCAGCTTAGGCTCTCCCGGGTCCGGGGAGCTGTTTTTT

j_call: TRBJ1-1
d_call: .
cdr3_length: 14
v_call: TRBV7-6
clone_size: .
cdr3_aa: CASSLFPGNTEAFF
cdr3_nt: TGTGCCAGCAGCTTATTCCCGGGGAACACTGAAGCTTTCTTT

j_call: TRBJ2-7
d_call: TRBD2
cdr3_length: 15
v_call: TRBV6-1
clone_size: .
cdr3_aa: CASSAPGLAGDEQYF
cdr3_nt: TGTGCCAGCAGTGCTCCGGGACTAGCGGGAGACGAGCAGTACTTC

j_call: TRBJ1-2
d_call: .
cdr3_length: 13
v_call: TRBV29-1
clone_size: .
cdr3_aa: CSVALPGNYGYTF
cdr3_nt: TGCAGCGTGGCCCTGCCAGGGAATTATGGCTACACCTTC

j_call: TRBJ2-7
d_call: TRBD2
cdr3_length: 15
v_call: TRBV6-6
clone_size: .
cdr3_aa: CASSSPGLAGYEQYF
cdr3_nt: TGTGCCAGCAGTTCCCCGGGACTAGCGGGCTACGAGCAGTACTTC

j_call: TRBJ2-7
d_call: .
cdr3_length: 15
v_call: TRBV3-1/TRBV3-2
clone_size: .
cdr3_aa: CASSQTGRVTYEQYF
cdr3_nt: TGTGCCAGCAGCCAAACAGGGAGGGTGACCTACGAGCAGTACTTC

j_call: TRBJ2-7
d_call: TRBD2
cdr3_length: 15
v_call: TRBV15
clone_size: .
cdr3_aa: CATSRDTSGKYEQYF
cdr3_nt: TGTGCCACCAGCAGAGATACTAGCGGGAAATACGAGCAGTACTTC

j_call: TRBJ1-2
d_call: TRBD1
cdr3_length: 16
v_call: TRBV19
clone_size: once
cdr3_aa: CASREPYRGSNYGYTF
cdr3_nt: TGTGCCAGTAGAGAGCCGTACAGGGGCTCTAACTATGGCTACACCTTC

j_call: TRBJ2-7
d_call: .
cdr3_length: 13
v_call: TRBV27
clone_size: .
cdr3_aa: CASSRTYDYEQYF
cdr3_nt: TGTGCCAGCAGTCGAACCTATGACTACGAGCAGTACTTC

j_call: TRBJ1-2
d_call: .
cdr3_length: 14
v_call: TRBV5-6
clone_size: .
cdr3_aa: CASSLDGSIRGYTF
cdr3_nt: TGTGCCAGCAGCTTAGACGGGTCAATTCGGGGCTACACCTTC

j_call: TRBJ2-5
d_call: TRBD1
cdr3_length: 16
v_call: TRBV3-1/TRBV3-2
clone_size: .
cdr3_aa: CASSHSDRGIQETQYF
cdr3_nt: TGTGCCAGCAGCCATTCGGACAGGGGGATTCAAGAGACCCAGTACTTC

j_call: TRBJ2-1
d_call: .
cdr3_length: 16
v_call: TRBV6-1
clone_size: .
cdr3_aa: CASSEWQGWRGNEQFF
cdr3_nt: TGTGCCAGCAGTGAATGGCAGGGGTGGCGAGGGAATGAGCAGTTCTTC

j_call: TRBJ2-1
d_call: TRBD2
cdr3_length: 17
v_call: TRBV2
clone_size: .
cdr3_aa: CASSEFGSGIGRNEQFF
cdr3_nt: TGTGCCAGCAGTGAGTTCGGTAGCGGGATAGGAAGGAATGAGCAGTTCTTC

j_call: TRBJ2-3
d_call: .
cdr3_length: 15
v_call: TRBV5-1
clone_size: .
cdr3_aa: CASSLGGPSTDTQYF
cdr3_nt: TGCGCCAGCAGCTTGGGGGGGCCGTCCACAGATACGCAGTATTTT

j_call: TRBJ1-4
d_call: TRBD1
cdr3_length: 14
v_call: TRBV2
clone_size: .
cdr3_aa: CASSGQGKGEKLFF
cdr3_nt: TGTGCCAGCAGTGGACAGGGGAAAGGTGAAAAACTGTTTTTT

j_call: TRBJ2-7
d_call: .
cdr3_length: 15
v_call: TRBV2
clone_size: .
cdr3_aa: CASSELGGEAAEQYF
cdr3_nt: TGTGCCAGCAGTGAATTAGGAGGAGAGGCTGCCGAGCAGTACTTC

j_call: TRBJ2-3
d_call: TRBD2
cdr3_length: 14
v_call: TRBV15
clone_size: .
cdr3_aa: CATSRDPGGDTQYF
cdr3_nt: TGTGCCACCAGCAGAGATCCGGGGGGGGATACGCAGTATTTT

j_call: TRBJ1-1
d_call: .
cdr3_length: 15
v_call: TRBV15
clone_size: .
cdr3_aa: CATSRPVRGNTEAFF
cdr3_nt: TGTGCCACCAGCAGACCCGTACGGGGGAACACTGAAGCTTTCTTT

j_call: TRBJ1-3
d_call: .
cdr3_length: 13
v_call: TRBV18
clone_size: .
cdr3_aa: CASSPTHGDTIYF
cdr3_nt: TGTGCCAGCTCACCCACGCACGGGGACACCATATATTTT

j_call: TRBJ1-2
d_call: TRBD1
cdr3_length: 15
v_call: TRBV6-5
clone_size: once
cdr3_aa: CATSTGTGANYGYTF
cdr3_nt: TGTGCCACCTCTACGGGGACAGGGGCTAACTATGGCTACACCTTC